This is a list of T cell receptor beta chains from one sample in a study of beta chain features in type 1 diabetes. Repertoires were generated with immunoSEQ multiplex PCR, while TCRdb's copy carries only in-frame clones and drops some. The sample records 390,000 or so clones, more than 11% being singletons. Sequenced material: naive CD4+ T cells from blood. These receptors originate from a man younger than 45 in good health. The CDR3 runs from the conserved cysteine through the conserved F or W. D genes are given only for firm matches. Clone size, where shown, is once, few, many, or a class for clones that have expanded.

j_gene	v_gene	d_gene	abundance	CDR3aa	CDR3nt
TRBJ1-1	TRBV30	-	few	CAWSPISSRSTEAFF	TGTGCCTGGAGTCCGATATCCTCCCGGAGCACTGAAGCTTTCTTT
TRBJ2-3	TRBV19	-	few	CASSIFPTDTQYF	TGTGCCAGTAGTATCTTCCCCACAGATACGCAGTATTTT
TRBJ1-5	TRBV13	-	few	CASSRDGSNQPQHF	TGTGCCAGCAGCCGGGACGGTAGCAATCAGCCCCAGCATTTT
TRBJ1-2	TRBV7-9	-	-	CASSSIIGSNYGYTF	TGTGCCAGCAGTTCTATTATCGGATCTAACTATGGCTACACCTTC
TRBJ2-4	TRBV29-1	-	-	CSVAGTLAKNIQYF	TGCAGCGTTGCGGGGACACTAGCCAAAAACATTCAGTACTTC
TRBJ1-1	TRBV6-5	-	-	CASSPPTLEAFF	TGTGCCAGCAGTCCGCCGACATTAGAAGCTTTCTTT
TRBJ2-7	TRBV5-1	TRBD1	few	CASSLAGQGYEQYF	TGCGCCAGCAGCTTGGCAGGACAGGGCTACGAGCAGTACTTC
TRBJ2-1	TRBV13	TRBD1	-	CASSLGGTAYNEQFF	TGTGCCAGCAGCTTAGGGGGGACAGCCTACAATGAGCAGTTCTTC
TRBJ2-3	TRBV4-3	-	-	CASSQDTTNTQYF	TGCGCCAGCAGCCAAGATACCACAAATACGCAGTATTTT
TRBJ2-1	TRBV4-2	TRBD2	few	CASSPAKTSLGEQFF	TGTGCCAGCAGCCCGGCTAAGACTAGCCTCGGTGAGCAGTTCTTC